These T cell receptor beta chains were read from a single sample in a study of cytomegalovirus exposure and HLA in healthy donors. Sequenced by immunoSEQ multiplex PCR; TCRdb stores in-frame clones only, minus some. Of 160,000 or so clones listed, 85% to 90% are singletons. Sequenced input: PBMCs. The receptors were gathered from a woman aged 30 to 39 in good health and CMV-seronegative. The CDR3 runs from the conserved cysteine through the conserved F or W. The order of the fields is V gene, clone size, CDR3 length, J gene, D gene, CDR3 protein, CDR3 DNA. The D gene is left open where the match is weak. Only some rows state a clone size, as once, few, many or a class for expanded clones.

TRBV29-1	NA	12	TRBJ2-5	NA	CSVEPAEETQYF	TGCAGCGTTGAACCGGCGGAAGAGACCCAGTACTTC
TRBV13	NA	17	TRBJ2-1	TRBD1	CASSLSGIGGIYNEQFF	TGTGCCAGCAGCTTATCCGGGATAGGGGGCATCTACAATGAGCAGTTCTTC
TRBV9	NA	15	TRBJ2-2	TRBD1	CASSVTPGGTGELFF	TGTGCCAGCAGCGTTACACCAGGGGGCACCGGGGAGCTGTTTTTT
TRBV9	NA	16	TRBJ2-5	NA	CASSVAGGTNGETQYF	TGTGCCAGCAGCGTAGCGGGGGGCACCAATGGGGAGACCCAGTACTTC
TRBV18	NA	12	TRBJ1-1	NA	CASRQGNTEAFF	TGTGCCAGCCGACAAGGAAACACTGAAGCTTTCTTT
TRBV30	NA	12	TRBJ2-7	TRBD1	CAWSVRQGAEYF	TGTGCCTGGAGTGTCCGACAGGGGGCGGAGTACTTC
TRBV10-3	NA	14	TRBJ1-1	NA	CAITDEPDSSEAFF	TGTGCCATCACCGATGAACCGGACAGTTCTGAAGCTTTCTTT
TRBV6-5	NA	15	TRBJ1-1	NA	CASSPTGAQNTEAFF	TGTGCCAGCAGTCCCACGGGAGCCCAGAACACTGAAGCTTTCTTT
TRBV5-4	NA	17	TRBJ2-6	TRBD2	CASSAGGPSSGANVLTF	TGTGCCAGCAGCGCGGGGGGGCCAAGCTCTGGGGCCAACGTCCTGACTTTC
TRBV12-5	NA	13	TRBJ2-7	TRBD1	CASGLGQGGEQYF	TGTGCTAGTGGTTTGGGACAGGGCGGGGAGCAGTACTTC
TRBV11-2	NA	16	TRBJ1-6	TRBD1	CASSLTFRQGYSPLHF	TGTGCCAGCAGCCTAACCTTTAGACAGGGTTATTCACCCCTCCACTTT
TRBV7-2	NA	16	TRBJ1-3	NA	CASSQYAARAGNTIYF	TGTGCCAGCAGCCAATATGCCGCCAGGGCTGGAAACACCATATATTTT
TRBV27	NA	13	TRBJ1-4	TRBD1	CATSGQVNEKLFF	TGTGCCACCTCGGGACAGGTTAATGAAAAACTGTTTTTT
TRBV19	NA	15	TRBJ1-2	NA	CASSASTGLSGGYTF	TGTGCCAGTAGTGCCTCCACAGGGCTCTCGGGAGGCTACACCTTC
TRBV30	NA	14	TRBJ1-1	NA	CAWTEGRGGTEAFF	TGTGCCTGGACAGAGGGGAGGGGGGGCACTGAAGCTTTCTTT
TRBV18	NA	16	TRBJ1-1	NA	CASSPNSGQRNTEAFF	TGTGCCAGCTCACCAAACTCCGGACAGAGGAACACTGAAGCTTTCTTT
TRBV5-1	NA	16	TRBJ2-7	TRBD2	CASSLEGLAGSYEQYF	TGCGCCAGCAGCTTGGAAGGACTAGCGGGGTCCTACGAGCAGTACTTC
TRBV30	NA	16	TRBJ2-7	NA	CAWSPVVGTLAYEQYF	TGTGCCTGGAGTCCAGTCGTTGGGACACTTGCCTACGAGCAGTACTTC
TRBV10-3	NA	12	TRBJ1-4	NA	CAISDSSEKLFF	TGTGCCATCAGTGATTCCTCGGAGAAACTGTTTTTT
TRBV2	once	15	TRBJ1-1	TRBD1	CASTGGQGGSAEAFF	TGTGCCAGCACCGGAGGCCAGGGGGGTAGCGCTGAAGCTTTCTTT
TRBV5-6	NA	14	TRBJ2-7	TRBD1	CASTTGGLNYEQYF	TGTGCCAGCACCACAGGGGGTCTAAACTACGAGCAGTACTTC
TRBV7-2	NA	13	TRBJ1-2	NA	CASSPPGDYGYTF	TGTGCCAGCAGCCCTCCAGGGGACTATGGCTACACCTTC
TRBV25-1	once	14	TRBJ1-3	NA	CASSESGSGNTIYF	TGTGCCAGCAGTGAATCCGGCTCTGGAAACACCATATATTTT
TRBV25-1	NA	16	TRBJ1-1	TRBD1	CASSPRSKQGITEAFF	TGTGCCAGCAGTCCCCGAAGTAAACAGGGGATAACTGAAGCTTTCTTT
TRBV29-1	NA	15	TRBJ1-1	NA	CSISPATGSSTEAFF	TGCAGCATCTCCCCCGCGACAGGTAGCTCCACTGAAGCTTTCTTT
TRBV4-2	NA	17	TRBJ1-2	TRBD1	CASSQGQGARQDYGYTF	TGTGCCAGCAGCCAAGGACAGGGGGCCCGACAGGACTATGGCTACACCTTC
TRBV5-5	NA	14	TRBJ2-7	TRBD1	CASSYGQGPYEQYF	TGTGCCAGCAGCTACGGACAGGGACCCTACGAGCAGTACTTC
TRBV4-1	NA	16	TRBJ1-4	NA	CASSPLGSGTNEKLFF	TGCGCCAGCAGCCCCCTCGGATCAGGTACTAATGAAAAACTGTTTTTT
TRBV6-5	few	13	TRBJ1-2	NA	CASSYSGGDGYTF	TGTGCCAGCAGTTACTCAGGGGGTGATGGCTACACCTTC
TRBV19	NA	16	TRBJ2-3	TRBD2	CASSKPSGGVTDTQYF	TGTGCCAGTAGTAAACCTAGCGGGGGAGTCACAGATACGCAGTATTTT
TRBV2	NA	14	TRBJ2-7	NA	CASSLGQGTYEQYF	TGTGCCAGCAGCCTAGGCCAGGGCACCTACGAGCAGTACTTC
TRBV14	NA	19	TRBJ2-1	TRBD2	CASSHLGLAGVLGYNEQFF	TGTGCCAGCAGCCATTTAGGACTAGCGGGGGTTCTAGGGTACAATGAGCAGTTCTTC
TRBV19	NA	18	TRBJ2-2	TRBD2	CASSKGLAGGKLTGELFF	TGTGCCAGTAGTAAGGGACTAGCGGGGGGGAAACTCACCGGGGAGCTGTTTTTT
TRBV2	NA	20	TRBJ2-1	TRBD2	CASRVMGGTSGGPPHNEQFF	TGTGCCAGCAGAGTCATGGGCGGGACTAGCGGGGGGCCCCCCCACAATGAGCAGTTCTTC
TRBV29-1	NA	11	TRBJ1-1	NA	CSPSREHEAFF	TGCAGCCCATCTCGGGAGCATGAAGCTTTCTTT
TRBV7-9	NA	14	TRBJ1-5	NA	CASSSDRIDQPQHF	TGTGCCAGCAGCTCAGACAGGATCGATCAGCCCCAGCATTTT
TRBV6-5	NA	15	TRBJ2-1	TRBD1	CASSQGRGPLREQFF	TGTGCCAGCAGTCAGGGAAGGGGGCCGCTTCGTGAGCAGTTCTTC
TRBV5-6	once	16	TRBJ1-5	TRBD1	CASSWGQGFGNQPQHF	TGTGCCAGCAGCTGGGGACAGGGGTTCGGCAATCAGCCCCAGCATTTT
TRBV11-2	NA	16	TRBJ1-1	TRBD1	CASSLYGDSLNTEAFF	TGTGCCAGCAGCTTATACGGGGACAGTTTGAACACTGAAGCTTTCTTT
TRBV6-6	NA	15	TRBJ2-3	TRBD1	CASSYGQGVEDTQYF	TGTGCCAGCAGTTACGGACAGGGAGTAGAGGATACGCAGTATTTT
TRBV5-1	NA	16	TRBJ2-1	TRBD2	CASSLAWSGGGNEQFF	TGCGCCAGCAGCTTGGCCTGGAGCGGGGGTGGTAATGAGCAGTTCTTC
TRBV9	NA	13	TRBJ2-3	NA	CASSQDRIDTQYF	TGTGCCAGCAGCCAGGACAGAATAGATACGCAGTATTTT
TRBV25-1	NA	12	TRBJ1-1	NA	CASLDGGAEAFF	TGTGCCAGCCTCGACGGGGGGGCTGAAGCTTTCTTT
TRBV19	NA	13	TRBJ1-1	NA	CASSPWGGTEAFF	TGTGCCAGTAGTCCTTGGGGGGGCACTGAAGCTTTCTTT
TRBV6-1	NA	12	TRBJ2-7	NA	CASIFQGIEQYF	TGTGCCAGCATCTTTCAGGGAATCGAGCAGTACTTC
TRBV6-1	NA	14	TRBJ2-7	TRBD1	CASSFRDSISEQYF	TGTGCCAGCAGCTTCCGGGACAGTATTAGCGAGCAGTACTTC
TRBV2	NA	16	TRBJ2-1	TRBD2	CASSDGRSLYYNEQFF	TGTGCCAGCAGTGACGGGAGGTCCCTGTATTACAATGAGCAGTTCTTC
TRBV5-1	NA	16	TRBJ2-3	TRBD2	CASSTRLAGGTDTQYF	TGCGCCAGCTCCACCAGACTAGCGGGGGGCACAGATACGCAGTATTTT
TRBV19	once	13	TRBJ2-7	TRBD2	CASSMRGTYEQYF	TGTGCCAGTAGTATGCGGGGGACCTACGAGCAGTACTTC